Listed below are T cell receptor beta chains from one sample, sequenced in a study of identical twins. MiXCR, run by TCRdb on the 5' RACE reads, gives a single entry per CDR3 protein. The sample comprises about 530,000 distinct CDR3 sequences, more than 20% of which are singletons, and about 0.48% rests with the top ten. These data also formed part of another study, on yellow fever vaccine responses in identical twins.

The sample consisted of CD4+ T cells sorted from blood. These receptors were taken from a woman aged 18 to 35 in good health. Both conserved end residues are part of each CDR3. D genes are given only for firm matches.

J gene,V gene,D gene,CDR3 protein
TRBJ2-7,TRBV7-8,TRBD2,CASSLGGLGYEQYF
TRBJ2-3,TRBV10-3,TRBD1,CAISDSQGILRDTQYF
TRBJ2-7,TRBV20-1,TRBD2,CSAIGDWGLAGDEQYF
TRBJ2-2,TRBV5-1,-,CASSLAGAPTGELFF
TRBJ2-1,TRBV27,TRBD1,CASSSGTGGNEQFF
TRBJ2-7,TRBV10-3,TRBD2,CAISEVLAGGFHEQYF
TRBJ2-7,TRBV2,TRBD2,CASKSISGSFYEQYF
TRBJ2-5,TRBV18,-,CASSQRRETQYF
TRBJ2-1,TRBV7-6,-,CASSLLESSYNEQFF
TRBJ2-1,TRBV12-3/TRBV12-4,TRBD1,CASRPGDRGGSYNEQFF
TRBJ2-1,TRBV10-3,-,CAISDSPGEQFF
TRBJ2-1,TRBV24-1,-,CATSRSSLGNEQFF
TRBJ2-7,TRBV12-3/TRBV12-4,-,CASTLHWDGSYEQYF
TRBJ2-2,TRBV6-2/TRBV6-3,-,CASIPGRSGATGELFF
TRBJ2-7,TRBV20-1,TRBD2,CSARGWLAGGSSSYEQYF
TRBJ2-5,TRBV9,TRBD1,CASSVGDRGRWETQYF
TRBJ2-6,TRBV6-5,-,CASSHQEQVVGANVLTF
TRBJ1-2,TRBV10-3,-,CAINTGTNPYGYTF
TRBJ2-3,TRBV6-5,-,CASSFRAGTDTQYF
TRBJ2-3,TRBV15,-,CATSRLTGDTQYF
TRBJ2-1,TRBV28,TRBD2,CASSLTRLAAHEQFF
TRBJ2-2,TRBV2,-,CASSEREIPNTGELFF
TRBJ2-4,TRBV4-1,TRBD1,CASSQAPDGTGVENIQYF
TRBJ1-4,TRBV20-1,-,CSARPGRENEKLFF
TRBJ2-7,TRBV29-1,TRBD2,CSVTLAGGYEQYF
TRBJ1-4,TRBV28,-,CASSSTNEKLFF
TRBJ1-5,TRBV6-1,-,CASSEARQNNQPQHF
TRBJ2-7,TRBV5-1,TRBD2,CASSWGLAGGEQYF
TRBJ2-3,TRBV12-3/TRBV12-4,-,CASTNNGGRTDTQYF
TRBJ2-7,TRBV11-3,-,CASSLEGGKYEQYF
TRBJ2-3,TRBV5-1,-,CASSPISPFSTDTQYF
TRBJ1-1,TRBV21-1,-,CASTQTGTAGGDTEAFF
TRBJ1-1,TRBV20-1,TRBD1,CSARPSSRGAQTEAFF
TRBJ2-4,TRBV12-3/TRBV12-4,-,CASSLAVREWEYRQKNIQYF
TRBJ2-1,TRBV12-3/TRBV12-4,TRBD1,CASSRTGPDNEQFF
TRBJ1-2,TRBV12-3/TRBV12-4,-,CASSLASAAAGYTF
TRBJ2-1,TRBV11-2,TRBD2,CASSLVTGGARNEQFF
TRBJ1-2,TRBV6-1,-,CASLPGRVDYGYTF
TRBJ1-4,TRBV9,TRBD1,CASSVSPGGVEKLFF
TRBJ2-1,TRBV4-2,TRBD2,CASSPFPHTSGLYNEQFF
TRBJ2-5,TRBV20-1,-,CSTIARETQYF
TRBJ1-4,TRBV20-1,-,CSARGRGRTTNEKLFF
TRBJ2-1,TRBV27,-,CASSEGVSSYNEQFF
TRBJ2-1,TRBV5-1,-,CASSLGVASYNEQFF
TRBJ2-2,TRBV20-1,-,CSATKGLNTGELFF
TRBJ2-5,TRBV15,-,CATSRGADFQETQYF
TRBJ2-1,TRBV7-8,-,CASRGIGRGVYNEQFF
TRBJ2-1,TRBV24-1,-,CATSTRASDYNEQFF
TRBJ2-1,TRBV20-1,TRBD2,CSARGGASGTYNEQFF
TRBJ1-1,TRBV21-1,-,CASSKKPLAFF
TRBJ1-2,TRBV4-1,-,CASSQVGEGIYGYTF
TRBJ2-5,TRBV6-5,-,CASSYSSGAKETQYF
TRBJ1-6,TRBV5-1,TRBD1,CASSLMDRQNNSTLHF
TRBJ2-5,TRBV15,TRBD2,CATSSELADQETQYF
TRBJ2-1,TRBV12-3/TRBV12-4,TRBD2,CASSFRAWRIGVIAGAPNNEQFF
TRBJ2-3,TRBV7-9,-,CASSPAEGTGGTYTQYF
TRBJ2-1,TRBV7-9,TRBD2,CASSLFGLAGGNEQFF